Detailed here is one TCR beta chain. The CDR3 totals 17 residues. Unmatched junction bases numbered 8, after V lost 0 bases and J lost 5 bases. The record originates from a study of blood T cell repertoires in COVID-19. The wider study: The United States, Italy and Spain were the sources of the acute and convalescent COVID-19 samples. Sample material is recorded as cDNA or gDNA derived from T cells, B-cell-depleted T cells, or PBMCs.

Assignment of participants to cohorts was predicated upon participant-reported clinical history. Authors' analysis steps: Reference gene primer amplification gave estimated nucleated cell counts. Sequencing used immunoSEQ multiplex PCR; TCRdb keeps in-frame clones, though not all of them. V and J calls plus clone size are reproduced from that table; the DNA served to infer D and trimming. The repertoire includes approximately 300,000 clones, approximately 90% of them detected once, and 4% to 5% sits in the top ten. Material for sequencing was PBMCs or T cells enriched from blood (not recorded which). The receptor's source is a man under 40 who had recovered from COVID-19. This sequence joins TRBV5-3 and TRBJ2-1, with 10 bases aligning to TRBD2. TRBV5-3 is an ORF; its function is uncertain. CDR3 nucleotides: TGTGCCAGAAGCTTGGAACAGACTAGCGGGTTAAACAATGAGCAGTTCTTC. Translating gives CARSLEQTSGLNNEQFF.